The 10 T cell receptor beta chains presented below share a single source sample, sequenced in a study of blood T cell repertoires in COVID-19. Sequencing was performed with immunoSEQ multiplex PCR; in TCRdb, only in-frame clones are kept and a portion is missing. The table lists roughly 250,000 clones, roughly nine tenths of them singletons. Sequencing used PBMCs or T cells enriched from blood (not recorded which). Every receptor here comes from a woman under 30 who had recovered from COVID-19.

The J gene is TRBJ2-1, the V gene TRBV5-1, with D hard to call. This CDR3 has 11 amino acids. Trimming shortened V by 4 bases and J by 4 bases, and 3 bases separated the two germline ends. From germline, CDR1 is SGHRS and CDR2 YFSETQ. The DNA of the CDR3 is TGCGCCAGCAGCCTGTACAATGAGCAGTTCTTC. Translated: CASSLYNEQFF.

This sequence joins TRBV19 and TRBJ1-2, with 9 bases that match TRBD1. In germline, CDR1 is LNHDA, CDR2 SQIVND (reference sequence). CDR3 length: 14 residues. J lost 8 bases, V lost 5 bases, and 9 bases had no gene match. The DNA of the CDR3 is TGTGCCAGTAGTCTTCCGGGACAGGGAAGCGGCTACACCTTC. Its protein is CASSLPGQGSGYTF.

This chain connects TRBV5-1 to TRBJ2-3; 11 nucleotides align to TRBD2. Per the germline V gene, CDR1 is SGHRS and CDR2 is YFSETQ. The CDR3 runs to 18 residues. After removal of 6 bases from V and 0 bases from J, the junction contained 12 bases not matched to a gene. Written as DNA, the CDR3 is TGCGCCAGCAACATTTCACCGGGACTAGCGGTGAGCACAGATACGCAGTATTTT. It specifies CASNISPGLAVSTDTQYF.

This rearrangement joins TRBV7-6 to TRBJ2-5; TRBD2 matches 9 bases. With 3 bases clipped from V and 5 bases from J, the junction kept 7 bases outside the gene matches. CDR3 length equals 15 residues. Germline CDR1 SGHVS, CDR2 FNYEAQ. For the CDR3, the DNA is TGTGCCAGCAGCTTGGGGTTAGCGGGGGAGGAGACCCAGTACTTC. This encodes CASSLGLAGEETQYF.

The chain recombines TRBV2 with TRBJ1-1; D is ambiguous. The V gene lost 8 bases and the J gene lost 5 bases, with 6 bases spanning the gap. Germline CDR1 is SNHLY and CDR2 is FYNNEI. CDR3 length: 10 residues. CDR3 protein: CASLETEAFF. DNA for the CDR3: TGTGCCAGCTTAGAAACTGAAGCTTTCTTT.

The V call is TRBV19, the J call TRBJ2-7; 9 bases fit TRBD1. The CDR3 contains 15 residues. With 1 base clipped from V and 4 bases from J, the junction kept 5 bases outside the gene matches. CDR1 is LNHDA and CDR2 is SQIVND in the germline V gene (reference sequence). The CDR3 nucleotides read TGTGCCAGTAGTATAGCACAGGGGGCGAGGTACGAGCAGTACTTC. This codes for CASSIAQGARYEQYF.

The V call is TRBV7-8, the J call TRBJ2-5, with 11 bases matching TRBD2. This CDR3 spans 17 amino acids. With V trimmed by 5 bases and J by 4 bases, 12 bases remained unmatched. The germline V gene has CDR1 SGHVS and CDR2 FQNEAQ. The CDR3 DNA follows: TGTGCCAGCAGCCCCCTCCCGATTAGCGGGGGGGCAGAGACCCAGTACTTC. Its protein product is CASSPLPISGGAETQYF.

This clone was recorded once. The chain joins TRBV7-3 to TRBJ2-3; the match to TRBD2 covers 9 bases. V gave up 8 bases and J gave up 5 bases; unmatched junction bases: 14. Per germline, CDR1 SGHTA and CDR2 FQGTGA. This CDR3 has 16 amino acids. CDR3 in amino acids: CASGQNAGGPGDTQYF. CDR3 sequence (DNA): TGTGCCAGCGGACAAAACGCGGGGGGGCCTGGAGATACGCAGTATTTT.

The J gene is TRBJ1-6, the V gene TRBV25-1; D might be TRBD1 (6 bases). The CDR3 is 15 amino acids. Trimming took 3 bases from V and 6 from J, leaving 12 bases between them. Looked up from germline, CDR1 is MGHDK and CDR2 is SYGVNS. The CDR3 loop reads CASSETRGSNSPLHF. Here the CDR3 DNA reads TGTGCCAGCAGTGAGACCAGGGGCAGTAATTCACCCCTCCACTTT.

The chain links TRBV19 to TRBJ1-5; 9 bases agree with TRBD1. V lost 7 bases, J lost 4 bases, and 8 bases stayed unmatched. CDR1 LNHDA and CDR2 SQIVND come from the germline V gene (reference sequence). There are 15 residues in the CDR3. CDR3: CASNRDRAVNQPQHF. As DNA, the CDR3 is TGTGCCAGTAACCGGGACAGGGCCGTGAATCAGCCCCAGCATTTT.